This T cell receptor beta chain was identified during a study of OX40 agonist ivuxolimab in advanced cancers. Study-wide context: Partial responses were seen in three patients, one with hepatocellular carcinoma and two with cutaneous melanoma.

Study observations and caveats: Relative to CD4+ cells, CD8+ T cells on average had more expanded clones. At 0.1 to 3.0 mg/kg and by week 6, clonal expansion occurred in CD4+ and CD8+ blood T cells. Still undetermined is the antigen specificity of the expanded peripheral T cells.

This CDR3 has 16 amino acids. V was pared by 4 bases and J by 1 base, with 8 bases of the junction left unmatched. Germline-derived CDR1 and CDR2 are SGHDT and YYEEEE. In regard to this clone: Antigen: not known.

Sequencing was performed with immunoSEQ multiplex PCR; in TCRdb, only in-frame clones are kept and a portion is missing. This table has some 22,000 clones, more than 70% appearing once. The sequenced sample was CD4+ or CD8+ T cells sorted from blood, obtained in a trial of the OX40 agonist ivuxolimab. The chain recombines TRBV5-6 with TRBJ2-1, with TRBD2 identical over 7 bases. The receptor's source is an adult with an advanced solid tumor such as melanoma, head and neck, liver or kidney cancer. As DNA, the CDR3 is TGTGCCAGCAGCCCCTGGGGAGGGGCATCCTACAATGAGCAGTTCTTC. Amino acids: CASSPWGGASYNEQFF.